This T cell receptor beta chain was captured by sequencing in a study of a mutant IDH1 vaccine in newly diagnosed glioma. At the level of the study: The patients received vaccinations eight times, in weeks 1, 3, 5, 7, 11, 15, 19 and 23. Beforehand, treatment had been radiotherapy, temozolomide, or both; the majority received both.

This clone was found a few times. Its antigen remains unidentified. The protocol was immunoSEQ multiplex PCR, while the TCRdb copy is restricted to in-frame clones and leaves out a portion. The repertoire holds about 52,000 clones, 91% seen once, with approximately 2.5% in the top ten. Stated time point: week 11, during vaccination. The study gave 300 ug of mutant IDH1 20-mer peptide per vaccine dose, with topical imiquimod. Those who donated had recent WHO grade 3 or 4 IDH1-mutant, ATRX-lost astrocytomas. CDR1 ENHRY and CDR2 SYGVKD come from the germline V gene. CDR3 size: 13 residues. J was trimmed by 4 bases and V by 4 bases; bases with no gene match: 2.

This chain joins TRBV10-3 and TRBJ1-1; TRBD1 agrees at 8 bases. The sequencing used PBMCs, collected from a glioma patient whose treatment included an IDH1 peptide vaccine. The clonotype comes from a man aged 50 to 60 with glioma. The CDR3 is CAISGDRGTEAFF. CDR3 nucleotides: TGTGCCATCAGTGGAGACAGGGGCACTGAAGCTTTCTTT.